This TCR beta chain emerged from a study of vaccination effects on CD4 cells after COVID-19. Assay: immunoSEQ multiplex PCR; the TCRdb copy retains only in-frame clones and omits some. The sample comprises more than 50,000 clones, about four fifths of which are singletons, and 2.5% rests with the top ten. V lost 2 bases and J 6 bases, leaving 10 bases between the germline ends. Germline assignment: CDR1 SNHLY and CDR2 FYNNEI. This CDR3 is built from 13 residues. As regards this clone: Antigen: not known.

After expansion with viral peptide pools in the ViraFEST assay, antigen-specific CD4+ T cells were sequenced. Following a 10-day culture, CD4+ T cells were purified. For each well, 1.9 million or so PBMC were cultured with around 9.8 IU/ml IL-2 and roughly 9.2 ug/ml peptides. This receptor was taken from a human donor who received a COVID-19 vaccine. This chain connects TRBV2 to TRBJ1-2; weak D call: TRBD1 (5 bases). Sample: CD4+ T cells from PBMCs cultured with HCoV-229E spike peptides, taken before COVID-19 vaccination. For the CDR3, the DNA is TGTGCCAGCAGTGAATGGGGGTTTGATGGCTACACCTTC. Translated: CASSEWGFDGYTF.